This TCR beta chain derives from a study of spatial heterogeneity in lung cancer. As for the study in general: In the raw reads, each unique TCR and UMI combination was present more than ten times on average. Study-wide results and limits: Ubiquitous expanded tumor TCRs showed up in blood more at resection than follow-up.

Time point in this sample: sample taken at primary tumor resection. Without sorting, whole RNA was sequenced from tumor, nontumor lung or frozen PBMC. 72 TRACERx patients with early, untreated non-small cell lung cancer donated samples. V lost 1 base to trimming and J lost 4 bases, with 17 bases between them. CDR1 is SGHRS, CDR2 YFSETQ, per germline. The CDR3 loop spans 16 amino acids. Comment on this clonotype: Its antigen remains unidentified.

On each TCR cDNA molecule, a unique molecular identifier was present. MiXCR, applied by TCRdb to the 5' RACE reads, yields one record per CDR3 protein. Of some 44,000 distinct CDR3 sequences listed, about an eighth are singletons. The sequences come from PBMCs, collected at surgery. This chain links TRBV5-1 with TRBJ1-1, with D tentatively TRBD1 (5 bases). The clonotype was recovered from a male donor with early-stage non-small cell lung cancer. The CDR3 reads CASSLNTGRTGTEAFF. The DNA of the CDR3 is TGCGCCAGCAGCTTGAACACGGGACGGACGGGCACTGAAGCTTTCTTT. The full variable domain, its missing parts supplied by reference TRBV5-1 and TRBJ1-1, is KAGVTQTPRYLIKTRGQQVTLSCSPISGHRSVSWYQQTPGQGLQFLFEYFSETQRNKGNFPGRFSGRQFSNSRSEMNVSTLELGDSALYLCASSLNTGRTGTEAFFGQGTRLTVV.